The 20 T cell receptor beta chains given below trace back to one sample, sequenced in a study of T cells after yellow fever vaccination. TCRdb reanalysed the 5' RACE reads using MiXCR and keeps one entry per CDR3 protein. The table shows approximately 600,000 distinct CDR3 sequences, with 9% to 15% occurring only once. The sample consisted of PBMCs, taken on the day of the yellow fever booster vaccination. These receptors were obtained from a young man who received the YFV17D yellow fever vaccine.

The CDR3 coding sequence is TGTGCCACCAGCACCGGTGGCTTAGCCAAAAACATTCAGTACTTC. This codes for CATSTGGLAKNIQYF. The gene calls are TRBV15 and TRBJ2-4; no clear D. Germline lookup yields CDR1 LNHNV and CDR2 YYDKDF (reference sequence). The CDR3 sequence is 15 residues long. The V end was cut by 4 bases, the J end by 0 bases, with 10 bases between.

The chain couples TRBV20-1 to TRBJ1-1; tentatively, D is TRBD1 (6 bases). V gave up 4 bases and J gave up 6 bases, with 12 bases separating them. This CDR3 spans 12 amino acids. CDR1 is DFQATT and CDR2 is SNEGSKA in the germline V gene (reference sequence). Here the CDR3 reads CSAIEGDPEAFF. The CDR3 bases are TGCAGTGCTATCGAGGGGGACCCTGAAGCTTTCTTT.

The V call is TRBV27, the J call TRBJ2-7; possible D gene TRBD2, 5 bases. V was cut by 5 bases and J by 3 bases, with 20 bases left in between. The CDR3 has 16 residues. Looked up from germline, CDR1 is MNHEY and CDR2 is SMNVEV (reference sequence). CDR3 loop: CASSGSGGAPFYEQYF. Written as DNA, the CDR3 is TGTGCCAGCAGTGGGTCCGGAGGAGCCCCCTTCTACGAGCAGTACTTC.

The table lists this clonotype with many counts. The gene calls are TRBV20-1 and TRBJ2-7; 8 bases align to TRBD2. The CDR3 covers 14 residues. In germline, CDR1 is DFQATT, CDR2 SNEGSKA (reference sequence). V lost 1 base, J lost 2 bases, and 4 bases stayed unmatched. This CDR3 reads CSARGKRGTYEQYF. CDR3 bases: TGCAGTGCTAGAGGCAAGCGGGGGACCTACGAGCAGTACTTC.

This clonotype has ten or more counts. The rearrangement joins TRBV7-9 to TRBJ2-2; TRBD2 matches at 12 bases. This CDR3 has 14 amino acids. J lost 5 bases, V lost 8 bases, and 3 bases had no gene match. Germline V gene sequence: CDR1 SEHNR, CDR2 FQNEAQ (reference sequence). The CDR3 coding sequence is TGTGCCAGCCTGACTAGCGGGGGAACCGGGGAGCTGTTTTTT. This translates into CASLTSGGTGELFF.

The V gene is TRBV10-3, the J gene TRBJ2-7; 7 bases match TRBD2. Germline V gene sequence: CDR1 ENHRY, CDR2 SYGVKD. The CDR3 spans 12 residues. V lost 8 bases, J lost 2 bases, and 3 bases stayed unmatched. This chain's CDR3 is CAIGGVTYEQYF. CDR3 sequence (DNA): TGTGCCATCGGGGGGGTAACCTACGAGCAGTACTTC.

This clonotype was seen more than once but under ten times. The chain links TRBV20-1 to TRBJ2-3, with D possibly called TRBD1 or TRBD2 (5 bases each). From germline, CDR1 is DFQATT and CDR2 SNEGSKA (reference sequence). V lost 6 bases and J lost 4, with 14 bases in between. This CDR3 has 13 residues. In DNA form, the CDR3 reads TGCAGTGCCCATTTCCGGGGCCCAGATACGCAGTATTTT. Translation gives CSAHFRGPDTQYF.

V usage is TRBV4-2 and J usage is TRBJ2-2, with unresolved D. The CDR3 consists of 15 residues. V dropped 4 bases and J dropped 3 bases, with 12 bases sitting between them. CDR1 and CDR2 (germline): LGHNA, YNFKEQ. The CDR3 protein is CASSPQARDTGELFF. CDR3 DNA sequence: TGTGCCAGCAGCCCCCAGGCGCGCGACACCGGGGAGCTGTTTTTT.

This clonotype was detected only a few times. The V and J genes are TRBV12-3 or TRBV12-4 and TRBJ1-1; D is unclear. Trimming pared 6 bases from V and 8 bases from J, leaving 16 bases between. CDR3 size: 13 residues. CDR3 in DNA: TGTGCCAGCAGCGGCTTTCGTGGATCCGAAGCTTTCTTT. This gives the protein CASSGFRGSEAFF.

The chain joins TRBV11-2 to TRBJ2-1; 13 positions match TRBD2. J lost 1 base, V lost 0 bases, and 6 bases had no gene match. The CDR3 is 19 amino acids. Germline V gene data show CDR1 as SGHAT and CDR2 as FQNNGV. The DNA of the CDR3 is TGTGCCAGCAGCTTAGACGGGACTAGCGGGACTTTATCCTACAATGAGCAGTTCTTC. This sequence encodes CASSLDGTSGTLSYNEQFF.

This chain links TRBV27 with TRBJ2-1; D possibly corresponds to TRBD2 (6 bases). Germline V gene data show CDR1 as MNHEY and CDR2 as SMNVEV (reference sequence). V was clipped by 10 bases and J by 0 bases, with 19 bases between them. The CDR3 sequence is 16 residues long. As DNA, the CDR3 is TGTGCCATCGACGGGGGAGACCCAAACTCCTACAATGAGCAGTTCTTC. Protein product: CAIDGGDPNSYNEQFF.

In nucleotides, the CDR3 is TGCGCCAGCAGCCCCTCAGGGGGAGGTGGCTACAATGAGCAGTTCTTC. Encoded protein: CASSPSGGGGYNEQFF. The chain joins TRBV4-3 to TRBJ2-1, with D perhaps matching TRBD1 (7 bases). The V gene's germline CDR1 is LGHNA and CDR2 YSLEER. V lost 4 bases, J lost 3 bases, and 16 bases lay in between. The CDR3 is made up of 16 amino acids.

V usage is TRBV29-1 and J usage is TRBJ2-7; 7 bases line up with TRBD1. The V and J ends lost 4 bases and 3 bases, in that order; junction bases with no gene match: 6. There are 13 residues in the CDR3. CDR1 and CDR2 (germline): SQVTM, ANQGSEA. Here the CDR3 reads CSVAGGVSYEQYF. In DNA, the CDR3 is TGCAGCGTTGCAGGGGGTGTTAGCTACGAGCAGTACTTC.

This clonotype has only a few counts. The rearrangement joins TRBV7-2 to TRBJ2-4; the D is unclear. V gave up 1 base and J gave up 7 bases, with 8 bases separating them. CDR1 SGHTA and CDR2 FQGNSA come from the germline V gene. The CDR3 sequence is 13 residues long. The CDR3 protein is CASSLELWNIQYF. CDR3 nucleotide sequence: TGTGCCAGCAGCTTAGAACTCTGGAACATTCAGTACTTC.

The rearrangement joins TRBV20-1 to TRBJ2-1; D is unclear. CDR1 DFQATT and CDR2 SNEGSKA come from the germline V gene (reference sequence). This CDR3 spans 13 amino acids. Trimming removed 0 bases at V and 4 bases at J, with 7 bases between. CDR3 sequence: CSARDSRYNEQFF. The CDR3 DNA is TGCAGTGCTAGAGACAGCCGTTACAATGAGCAGTTCTTC.

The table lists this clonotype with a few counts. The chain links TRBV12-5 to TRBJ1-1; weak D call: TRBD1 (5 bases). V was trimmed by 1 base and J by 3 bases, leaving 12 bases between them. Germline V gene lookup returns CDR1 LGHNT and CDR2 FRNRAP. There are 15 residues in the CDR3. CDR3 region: CASGLGAGPDTEAFF. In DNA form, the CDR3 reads TGTGCTAGTGGTTTGGGGGCAGGGCCGGACACTGAAGCTTTCTTT.

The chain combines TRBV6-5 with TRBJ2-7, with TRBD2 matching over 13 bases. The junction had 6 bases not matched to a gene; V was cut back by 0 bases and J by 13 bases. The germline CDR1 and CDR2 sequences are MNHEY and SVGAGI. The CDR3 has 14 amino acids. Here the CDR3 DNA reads TGTGCCAGCAGTTACTCAGGGACTAGCGGGGCTTTTTACTTC. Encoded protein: CASSYSGTSGAFYF.

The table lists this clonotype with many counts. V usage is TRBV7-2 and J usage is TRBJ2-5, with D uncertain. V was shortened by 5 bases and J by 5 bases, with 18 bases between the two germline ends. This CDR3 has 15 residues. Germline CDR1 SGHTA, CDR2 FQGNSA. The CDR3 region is CASSLRWGIRETQYF. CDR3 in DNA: TGTGCCAGCAGCCTGCGGTGGGGAATACGGGAGACCCAGTACTTC.

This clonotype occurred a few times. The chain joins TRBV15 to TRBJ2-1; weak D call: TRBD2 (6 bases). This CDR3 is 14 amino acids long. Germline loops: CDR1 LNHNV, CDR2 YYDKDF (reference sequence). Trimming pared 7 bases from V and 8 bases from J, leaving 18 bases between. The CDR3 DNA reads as TGTGCCACCATCCCGGGAGATTTTATAGATGAGCAGTTCTTC. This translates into CATIPGDFIDEQFF.

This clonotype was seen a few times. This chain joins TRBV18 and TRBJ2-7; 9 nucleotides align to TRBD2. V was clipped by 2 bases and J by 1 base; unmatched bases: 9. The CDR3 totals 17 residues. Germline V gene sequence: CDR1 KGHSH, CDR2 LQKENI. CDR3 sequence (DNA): TGTGCCAGCTCACCAGAATACAGGACTAGCGAGTCCTACGAGCAGTACTTC. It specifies CASSPEYRTSESYEQYF.